This note documents a single T cell receptor (beta chain) sequence. The antigen is undetermined. This sample was taken from a study of cytomegalovirus exposure and HLA in healthy donors. The wider study: In a previous analysis, 120 million or so unique TCR beta sequences were found from about 179 million T cells. Study-wide points: Associated with cytomegalovirus, according to the listing, were around 160 TCR beta chains. Later analysis revealed greater clonal expansion in HLA-associated TCR beta chains than in equally common others.

This CDR3 has 13 amino acids. Germline V lookup: CDR1 SGDLS, CDR2 YYNGEE. The V gene lost 3 bases and the J gene lost 1 base, with 7 bases spanning the gap. In the PCR, 60 Vbeta and 13 Jbeta primers were used. The table came from immunoSEQ multiplex PCR; TCRdb's copy has only in-frame clones and leaves some out. Of roughly 200,000 clones listed, approximately 78% were seen once; the top ten hold around 3%. This clonotype was obtained from a man aged 25-45 years in good health and CMV-seronegative. This chain connects TRBV9 to TRBJ2-5; no firm D call. Sequences were obtained from PBMCs. The chain's CDR3 is CASSAGGQETQYF. The CDR3 nucleotides are TGTGCCAGCAGCGCCGGTGGCCAAGAGACCCAGTACTTC.